The next 20 T cell receptor beta chains were all read from a single sample in a study of control samples from healthy donors and cancer patients. Repertoires were generated with immunoSEQ multiplex PCR, while TCRdb's copy carries only in-frame clones and drops some. The sample has around 95,000 clones; around 85% are singletons. The sequencing sample was made of blood. All receptors come from a man aged 30-40 years in good health.

The chain carries TRBV2 and TRBJ1-3, with D tentatively TRBD1 (6 bases). Trimming cost V 3 bases and J 0 bases, with 9 bases left between them. The CDR3 length is 15 residues. The germline V gene encodes CDR1 SNHLY and CDR2 FYNNEI. The CDR3 is CASSDGGLSGNTIYF. The CDR3 DNA sequence: TGTGCCAGCAGTGACGGGGGGCTCTCTGGAAACACCATATATTTT. The whole variable domain, filled in from reference TRBV2 and TRBJ1-3, reads EPEVTQTPSHQVTQMGQEVILRCVPISNHLYFYWYRQILGQKVEFLVSFYNNEISEKSEIFDDQFSVERPDGSNFTLKIRSTKLEDSAMYFCASSDGGLSGNTIYFGEGSWLTVV.

This chain links TRBV5-1 with TRBJ1-3; a weak D match, TRBD1 (5 bases). This CDR3 has 14 residues. The V end was cut by 1 base, the J end by 2 bases, with 7 bases between. Per germline, CDR1 SGHRS and CDR2 YFSETQ. CDR3 nucleotides: TGCGCCAGCAGCTTGCCAGGGACTGGAAACACCATATATTTT. The encoded protein is CASSLPGTGNTIYF.

V is TRBV9 and J is TRBJ2-7; 11 bases agree with TRBD2. This CDR3 contains 21 residues. Per germline, CDR1 SGDLS and CDR2 YYNGEE. The J segment lost 0 bases and the V segment lost 0 bases, leaving 17 bases of the junction unmatched. CDR3 sequence: CASSVGPGIAGGEPISYEQYF. The CDR3 nucleotides are TGTGCCAGCAGCGTAGGTCCCGGGATAGCGGGGGGGGAACCTATCTCCTACGAGCAGTACTTC.

In its sample, this clone was seen once. V usage is TRBV5-6 and J usage is TRBJ2-1; the D gene is possibly TRBD2 (7 bases). Trimming removed 2 bases at V and 4 bases at J, with 10 bases between. The germline gives CDR1 SGHDT, CDR2 YYEEEE. The CDR3 loop spans 14 amino acids. CDR3 protein: CASSLRGAYNEQFF. The DNA for the CDR3 is TGTGCCAGCAGCTTACGGGGGGCTTACAATGAGCAGTTCTTC.

The rearrangement links TRBV3-1 (or the pseudogene TRBV3-2) to TRBJ2-3; TRBD2 matches at 12 bases. The ends lost 6 bases at V and 4 bases at J; junction bases unmatched: 8. CDR3 length: 16 amino acids. The germline V gene encodes CDR1 LGHDT and CDR2 YNNKEL (reference sequence). The CDR3 nucleotides are TGTGCCAGCAGTCAAACCGGGACTAGCGGGTCAGATACGCAGTATTTT. This codes for CASSQTGTSGSDTQYF.

V is TRBV4-2 and J is TRBJ1-1; D is perhaps TRBD1 (5 bases). From germline, CDR1 is LGHNA and CDR2 YNFKEQ. The V end lost 4 bases, the J end lost 4 bases, and 10 bases lay between the germline ends. CDR3 size: 13 residues. DNA for the CDR3: TGTGCCAGCAGCCGTACCGGGACCACTGAAGCTTTCTTT. Residues: CASSRTGTTEAFF.

This CDR3 is CASKHRNSNYGYTF. CDR3 bases: TGTGCCAGTAAACACAGAAACTCTAACTATGGCTACACCTTC. The genes are TRBV19 and TRBJ1-2, with unresolved D. V was pared by 7 bases and J by 0 bases, with 12 bases between. Germline V CDR1 and CDR2: LNHDA, SQIVND (reference sequence). The CDR3 runs to 14 residues.

The gene calls are TRBV7-3 and TRBJ2-3, with unresolved D. The CDR3 totals 15 residues. Germline CDR1 SGHTA, CDR2 FQGTGA. The V and J ends lost 6 bases and 0 bases respectively, with 13 bases between them. This CDR3 is CASRPTGTSTDTQYF. The CDR3 DNA sequence: TGTGCCAGCAGACCCACGGGCACTAGCACAGATACGCAGTATTTT.

This rearrangement joins TRBV30 to TRBJ1-5, with a possible D match to TRBD1 (6 bases). V lost 4 bases and J 9 bases, leaving 19 bases between the germline ends. The length of the CDR3 is 14 residues. Germline loops: CDR1 GTSNPN, CDR2 SVGIG (reference sequence). The CDR3 nucleotides read TGTGCCTGGAAGAGGTCGACAGGTCCGGGGCCCCAGCATTTT. Its translation is CAWKRSTGPGPQHF.

This chain uses TRBV6-5 with TRBJ2-2, with D possibly being TRBD2 (6 bases). Per the germline V gene, CDR1 is MNHEY and CDR2 is SVGAGI. The CDR3 is 14 residues long. The V end was cut by 6 bases, the J end by 4 bases, with 12 bases between. Written as DNA, the CDR3 is TGTGCCAGCAGGCCGGGGGAAGTCACCGGGGAGCTGTTTTTT. Its protein is CASRPGEVTGELFF.

The V and J genes are TRBV3-1 (or the pseudogene TRBV3-2) and TRBJ1-3; D unresolved. V lost 5 bases and J lost 1, with 0 bases in between. Germline assignment: CDR1 LGHDT and CDR2 YNNKEL (reference sequence). The CDR3 loop spans 11 amino acids. The chain's CDR3 is CASSSGNTIYF. In DNA, the CDR3 is TGTGCCAGCAGCTCTGGAAACACCATATATTTT.

CDR3 residues: CASRSGGELYNEQFF. The CDR3 bases are TGTGCCAGCAGGAGCGGGGGGGAACTGTACAATGAGCAGTTCTTC. The rearrangement links TRBV6-6 to TRBJ2-1; 10 nucleotides match TRBD2. The CDR3 is 15 residues long. The germline CDR1 and CDR2 sequences are MNHNY and SVGAGI (reference sequence). V trimming: 6 bases; J trimming: 4 bases; junction bases outside the gene matches: 6.

V is TRBV6-5 and J is TRBJ1-3; D gene unclear. V was cut by 6 bases and J by 0 bases, with 9 bases left in between. The CDR3 runs 14 residues. CDR1 is MNHEY, CDR2 SVGAGI, per germline. CDR3 nucleotide sequence: TGTGCCAGCAGCCCCCCGGACTCTGGAAACACCATATATTTT. Its translation is CASSPPDSGNTIYF.

The chain couples TRBV7-3 to TRBJ2-7; D unresolved. Trimming shortened V by 1 base and J by 0 bases, and 13 bases separated the two germline ends. This CDR3 comprises 16 residues. Germline CDR1 SGHTA, CDR2 FQGTGA. The CDR3 is CASSLRAQPGSYEQYF. CDR3 bases: TGTGCCAGCAGCTTAAGGGCCCAGCCGGGCTCCTACGAGCAGTACTTC.

The V call is TRBV6-5, the J call TRBJ1-1, with D possibly matching TRBD1 (5 bases). The germline CDR1 and CDR2 sequences are MNHEY and SVGAGI. V was clipped by 5 bases and J by 3 bases, with 10 bases between them. The CDR3 extends over 13 amino acids. The CDR3 spells CASSTDSYTEAFF. In DNA form, the CDR3 reads TGTGCCAGCAGTACTGACAGCTACACTGAAGCTTTCTTT.

The genes are TRBV18 and TRBJ1-1, with D maybe TRBD1 (6 bases). V lost 4 bases to trimming and J lost 6 bases, with 18 bases between them. Germline CDR1 reads KGHSH; CDR2 reads LQKENI. This CDR3 has 15 residues. The CDR3 spells CASSLPGQGDSEAFF. The CDR3 coding sequence is TGTGCCAGCTCACTTCCGGGACAAGGTGACTCTGAAGCTTTCTTT.

The genes are TRBV11-2 and TRBJ1-1; D ambiguous. The germline V gene has CDR1 SGHAT and CDR2 FQNNGV. The CDR3 spans 13 residues. Between the trimmed V and J ends, which lost 5 bases and 1 base, there was a span of 8 bases. Here the CDR3 reads CASSRRGNTEAFF. CDR3 sequence (DNA): TGTGCCAGCAGCCGCAGAGGGAACACTGAAGCTTTCTTT.

In its sample, this clone was seen a few times. The CDR3 DNA follows: TGTGCCAGCAGCTTTCGGAGCGGAGTCACAGATACGCAGTATTTT. Protein sequence: CASSFRSGVTDTQYF. The V and J genes are TRBV7-3 and TRBJ2-3; maybe TRBD2 (5 bases). The CDR3 sequence is 15 residues long. V was cut by 3 bases and J by 2 bases, with 12 bases left in between. Germline V lookup: CDR1 SGHTA, CDR2 FQGTGA.

This clone was seen a few times. V and J are TRBV2 and TRBJ1-5; TRBD1 is a possible D gene (6 bases). This CDR3 has 15 residues. Trimming left V 5 bases short and J 7 bases short, with 18 bases between. Germline V gene sequence: CDR1 SNHLY, CDR2 FYNNEI. CDR3 residues: CASSTHLGAGQPQHF. The CDR3 coding sequence is TGTGCCAGCAGTACGCATCTGGGGGCAGGGCAGCCCCAGCATTTT.

The gene calls are TRBV6-6 and TRBJ2-7; D is perhaps TRBD1 (5 bases). The CDR3 loop spans 14 amino acids. Germline V CDR1 and CDR2: MNHNY, SVGAGI (reference sequence). The V gene lost 5 bases and the J gene lost 0 bases, with 11 bases spanning the gap. CDR3 protein: CASSHNRFSYEQYF. DNA for the CDR3: TGTGCCAGCAGTCACAACAGGTTCTCCTACGAGCAGTACTTC.